This T cell receptor beta chain was captured by sequencing in a study of blood T cells in healthy people across ages. V was pared by 6 bases and J by 6 bases, with 8 bases of the junction left unmatched. CDR3 length: 15 residues. Per the germline V gene, CDR1 is SGHVS and CDR2 is FQNEAQ. A second PCR of roughly 7 to 11 cycles used a sample-barcoded 5' primer and a J-beta primer mix. TCRdb itself ran the 5' RACE reads through MiXCR, one entry per CDR3 protein. The sample has approximately 2,000,000 distinct CDR3 sequences; 35% to 50% are singletons. Total RNA extraction produced at least 6 micrograms (per sample) for the study.

The clonotype originates from a human donor in good health. The rearrangement uses TRBV7-8 and TRBJ1-5, with 10 bases matching TRBD1. The sample taken for sequencing was blood. The CDR3 nucleotides are TGTGCCAGCAGGCCTAACCGGGACAGGGGTCAGCCCCAGCATTTT. This gives the protein CASRPNRDRGQPQHF.